Detailed here is one TCR beta chain. The data were taken from a study of human T cells and chemical hapten exposure. TCRdb itself ran the 5' RACE reads through MiXCR, one entry per CDR3 protein. The top ten clones hold over 1.3% of a sample with about 140,000 distinct CDR3 sequences, around 4% of them seen once. Extraction of total RNA was performed on unfractionated whole blood. Germline CDR1 is SGDLS and CDR2 is YYNGEE. This CDR3 spans 19 amino acids. V shed 0 bases, J shed 7 bases, and the junction held 18 bases outside the gene matches. The chain links TRBV9 to TRBJ2-1, with 8 bases identical to TRBD2. The sequence was collected from a female donor in good health. The DNA for the CDR3 is TGTGCCAGCAGCGTAGAGGAGGGTATGAGGACGGGGGGGCTTAATGAGCAGTTCTTC. Its translation: CASSVEEGMRTGGLNEQFF.